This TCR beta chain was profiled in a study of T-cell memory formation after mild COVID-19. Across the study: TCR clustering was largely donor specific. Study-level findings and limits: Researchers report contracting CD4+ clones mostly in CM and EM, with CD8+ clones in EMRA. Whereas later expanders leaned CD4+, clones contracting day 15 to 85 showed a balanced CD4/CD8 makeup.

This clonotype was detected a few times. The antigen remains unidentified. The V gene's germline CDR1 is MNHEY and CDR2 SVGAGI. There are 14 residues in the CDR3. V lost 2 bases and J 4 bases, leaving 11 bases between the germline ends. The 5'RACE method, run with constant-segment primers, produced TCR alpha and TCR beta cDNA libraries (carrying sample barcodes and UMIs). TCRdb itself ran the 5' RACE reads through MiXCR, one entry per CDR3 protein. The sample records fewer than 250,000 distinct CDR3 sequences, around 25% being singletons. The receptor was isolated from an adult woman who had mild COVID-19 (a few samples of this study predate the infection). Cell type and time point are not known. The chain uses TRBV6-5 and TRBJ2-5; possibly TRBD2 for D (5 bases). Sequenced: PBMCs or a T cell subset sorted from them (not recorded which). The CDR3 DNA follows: TGTGCCAGCAGTTACCTCGGAGGCGGAGAGACCCAGTACTTC. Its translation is CASSYLGGGETQYF.